A selection of T cell receptor beta chains follows, all from one sample in a study of T cells in Graves' hyperthyroidism and ophthalmopathy. MiXCR, run by TCRdb on the multiplex PCR reads, gives a single entry per CDR3 protein. The sample contains 400,000 or so distinct CDR3 sequences, approximately 16% of which appear only once. Sequencing input: blood. The receptors stem from a woman in her fifties or sixties with Graves' ophthalmopathy. The CDR3 runs from the conserved cysteine through the conserved F or W.

V gene: TRBV10-2
J gene: TRBJ2-3
CDR3 protein: CAAASRADTQYF

V gene: TRBV20-1
J gene: TRBJ2-7
CDR3 protein: CSALDRGLYEQYF

V gene: TRBV12-3/TRBV12-4
J gene: TRBJ2-1
CDR3 protein: CASSLVVVSYNEQFF

V gene: TRBV20-1
J gene: TRBJ2-7
CDR3 protein: CSARASGDEQYF

V gene: TRBV12-3/TRBV12-4
J gene: TRBJ1-1
CDR3 protein: CASILGQGNTEAFF

V gene: TRBV3-1
J gene: TRBJ1-6
CDR3 protein: CASSLRDRNSPLHF

V gene: TRBV28
J gene: TRBJ1-6
CDR3 protein: CASSSTGDYNSPLHF

V gene: TRBV30
J gene: TRBJ2-1
CDR3 protein: CAWGRSGKGEQFF

V gene: TRBV5-1
J gene: TRBJ2-2
CDR3 protein: CASSLGGTGRTGELFF

V gene: TRBV7-6
J gene: TRBJ1-6
CDR3 protein: CASSLGGQGPSPLHF

V gene: TRBV5-5
J gene: TRBJ1-4
CDR3 protein: CASSFPRGTNQKLFF

V gene: TRBV10-2
J gene: TRBJ2-7
CDR3 protein: CASSGPSGGSDYEQYF

V gene: TRBV5-1
J gene: TRBJ1-6
CDR3 protein: CASSLDPGYNSPLHF

V gene: TRBV28
J gene: TRBJ2-7
CDR3 protein: CASQGTSSYEQYF

V gene: TRBV20-1
J gene: TRBJ2-2
CDR3 protein: CSALTSGRGGELFF

V gene: TRBV7-9
J gene: TRBJ2-6
CDR3 protein: CASSLGGGTGANVLTF

V gene: TRBV15
J gene: TRBJ2-7
CDR3 protein: CATSRLAGVRYEQYF

V gene: TRBV5-1
J gene: TRBJ2-1
CDR3 protein: CASSLFGGRNNEQFF

V gene: TRBV11-2
J gene: TRBJ2-5
CDR3 protein: CASSLVGLETQYF

V gene: TRBV3-1
J gene: TRBJ1-6
CDR3 protein: CASSQEGTGYSPLHF

V gene: TRBV5-1
J gene: TRBJ2-7
CDR3 protein: CASSLVFGPSSYEQYF

V gene: TRBV6-1
J gene: TRBJ2-1
CDR3 protein: CASALSAGLYNEQFF

V gene: TRBV25-1
J gene: TRBJ2-5
CDR3 protein: CASSEQGAGETQYF

V gene: TRBV12-3/TRBV12-4
J gene: TRBJ1-5
CDR3 protein: CASSLRVGGVGNQPQHF

V gene: TRBV6-1
J gene: TRBJ2-7
CDR3 protein: CASSRSFLDGQGREQYF

V gene: TRBV19
J gene: TRBJ2-5
CDR3 protein: CASSIGGGGPGETQYF

V gene: TRBV19
J gene: TRBJ1-5
CDR3 protein: CASSTTGGAGQPQHF

V gene: TRBV3-1
J gene: TRBJ2-7
CDR3 protein: CASNSQGAGGEQYF

V gene: TRBV7-9
J gene: TRBJ1-5
CDR3 protein: CASSKTGGGQPQHF

V gene: TRBV2
J gene: TRBJ1-5
CDR3 protein: CASSPDRVDQPQHF

V gene: TRBV12-3/TRBV12-4
J gene: TRBJ2-7
CDR3 protein: CASSWLQGDEQYF

V gene: TRBV5-1
J gene: TRBJ2-5
CDR3 protein: CASSSDPKEGTQYF

V gene: TRBV19
J gene: TRBJ2-2
CDR3 protein: CASSPSRTSRDGELFF

V gene: TRBV10-3
J gene: TRBJ1-5
CDR3 protein: CAISEGGSNQPQHF

V gene: TRBV11-2
J gene: TRBJ2-3
CDR3 protein: CASSSFTSGVLTSTDTQYF

V gene: TRBV29-1
J gene: NA
CDR3 protein: CSVESNRYEQFF

V gene: TRBV10-2
J gene: TRBJ1-5
CDR3 protein: CASTLTGLNQPQHF

V gene: TRBV10-3
J gene: TRBJ2-7
CDR3 protein: CAISESSGQIYEQYF

V gene: TRBV20-1
J gene: TRBJ2-5
CDR3 protein: CSARAATVHGETQYF

V gene: TRBV5-1
J gene: TRBJ2-5
CDR3 protein: CASSYRGEETQYF

V gene: TRBV10-3
J gene: TRBJ1-1
CDR3 protein: CAISVDRETEAFF

V gene: TRBV13
J gene: TRBJ2-1
CDR3 protein: CASSLDWNEQFF

V gene: TRBV6-1
J gene: TRBJ2-7
CDR3 protein: CASSEASRRISYEQYF

V gene: TRBV19
J gene: TRBJ2-7
CDR3 protein: CASSGLAGGPYEQYF

V gene: TRBV2
J gene: TRBJ2-5
CDR3 protein: CASSEGGQQETQYF

V gene: TRBV18
J gene: TRBJ2-3
CDR3 protein: CASSLSGGGTDTQYF

V gene: TRBV29-1
J gene: TRBJ2-1
CDR3 protein: CSVEVYNEQFF

V gene: TRBV2
J gene: TRBJ1-1
CDR3 protein: CASSERGGVGGTEAFF

V gene: TRBV28
J gene: TRBJ1-4
CDR3 protein: CAAIGSIDGKLFF

V gene: TRBV27
J gene: TRBJ2-6
CDR3 protein: CATGRSYSGANVLTF